These T cell receptor beta chains were read from a single sample in a study of response to subunit inactivated influenza vaccine. A single record per CDR3 protein comes from TCRdb applying MiXCR to the RT-PCR reads. The data contain 540,000 or so distinct CDR3 sequences, 10% to 15% of them seen just once; the ten biggest clones take up roughly 13%. The sequencing used PBMCs from blood, collected about 6 weeks after vaccination. The receptors were gathered from a man between 50 and 59 years old who received an inactivated influenza vaccine. Both conserved end residues are part of each CDR3. D genes are given only for firm matches. Size values are once, few and many counts, or a class for expanded clones, and some rows have none.

D gene | J gene | V gene | clone size | CDR3 DNA | CDR3 protein
TRBD2 | TRBJ2-1 | TRBV12-3/TRBV12-4 | few | TGTGCCAGCATGTCGACCGGGGGGACCGACATCTACAATGAGCAGTTCTTC | CASMSTGGTDIYNEQFF
TRBD2 | TRBJ2-1 | TRBV20-1 | few | TGCAGTGCTCCAGGGGAGCTAGCGGGACATGAGCAGTTCTTC | CSAPGELAGHEQFF
TRBD2 | TRBJ2-7 | TRBV12-3/TRBV12-4 | few | TGTGCCAGCAGTCTGACTAGCGGGGGGGTCCGAGACTACGAGCAGTACTTC | CASSLTSGGVRDYEQYF
TRBD2 | TRBJ2-1 | TRBV10-3 | . | TGTGCCATCACCCCGGGGGGGACTAGAAACAATGAGCAGTTCTTC | CAITPGGTRNNEQFF
TRBD1 | TRBJ2-4 | TRBV4-2 | . | TGTGCCAGCAGCCAACAGACAGGGGCAAACATTCAGTACTTC | CASSQQTGANIQYF
TRBD1 | TRBJ1-2 | TRBV20-1 | . | TGCAGTGCCAATCGGGACAGGTTAAACTATGGCTACACCTTC | CSANRDRLNYGYTF
. | TRBJ1-2 | TRBV5-5 | . | TGTGCCAGCAGCTTGGAGGCCTCCGGAACCTACGGCTACACCTTC | CASSLEASGTYGYTF
. | TRBJ1-5 | TRBV6-2/TRBV6-3 | . | TGTGCCAGCAGTTACGCAGGGGCTCAGCCCCAGCATTTT | CASSYAGAQPQHF
. | TRBJ2-3 | TRBV4-1 | few | TGCGCCAGCAGCCGGGACCGAACTCGAGGTGGTACGCAGTATTTT | CASSRDRTRGGTQYF
. | TRBJ2-2 | TRBV29-1 | . | TGCAGCGTTGATTTGGGGGGATGGACCGGGGAGCTGTTTTTT | CSVDLGGWTGELFF
TRBD2 | TRBJ2-3 | TRBV7-2 | many | TGTGCCAGCAGCTTATCGAGACTAGCGAGGTGGGGTTTAGATACGCAGTATTTT | CASSLSRLARWGLDTQYF
TRBD2 | TRBJ2-7 | TRBV5-4 | . | TGTGCCAGCAGCTTGACGGGAGGTATGGAGCAGTACTTC | CASSLTGGMEQYF
. | TRBJ1-5 | TRBV6-2/TRBV6-3 | . | TGTGCCAGCAGTTACTCCAGACAGCCCCAGCATTTT | CASSYSRQPQHF
. | TRBJ1-6 | TRBV7-2 | . | TGTGCCAGCAGCGGCCAACGTAGGGGTAATTCACCCCTCCACTTT | CASSGQRRGNSPLHF
TRBD2 | TRBJ2-7 | TRBV6-1 | many | TGTGCCAGTTATAGCGGGAGAGGGAATGAGCAGTACTTC | CASYSGRGNEQYF
. | TRBJ1-1 | TRBV5-1 | few | TGCGCCAGCAGCTTGAATCCGTCCACTGAAGCTTTCTTT | CASSLNPSTEAFF
TRBD2 | TRBJ2-7 | TRBV20-1 | few | TGCAGTGCTAGAGATCCCCATGGGACTAGCGGCCCCTACGAGCAGTACTTC | CSARDPHGTSGPYEQYF
TRBD1 | TRBJ1-2 | TRBV5-1 | few | TGCGCCAGCAGTTTTTATCCGGGACAGGTTTATGGCTACACCTTC | CASSFYPGQVYGYTF
. | TRBJ2-3 | TRBV15 | many | TGTGCCACCAGCAGGGGGGAAACAGCCACAGATACGCAGTATTTT | CATSRGETATDTQYF
TRBD1 | TRBJ1-2 | TRBV29-1 | few | TGCAGCGTATGGGACAGGACCCAAGGTGGCTACACCTTC | CSVWDRTQGGYTF
. | TRBJ2-3 | TRBV7-8 | few | TGTGCCAGCAGCTTACGGGAGATTAGCACAGATACGCAGTATTTT | CASSLREISTDTQYF
TRBD2 | TRBJ2-7 | TRBV6-2/TRBV6-3 | . | TGTGCCAGCAGTAAACTAGCGGGAGTTCTTGAGCAGTACTTC | CASSKLAGVLEQYF
TRBD2 | TRBJ2-1 | TRBV9 | . | TGTGCCAGCAGCGTAGCGCTAGCGGGAGATATTGAGCAGTTCTTC | CASSVALAGDIEQFF
. | TRBJ2-1 | TRBV7-8 | many | TGTGCCAGCAGCTTAAGGGGGGCTTACAATGAGCAGTTCTTC | CASSLRGAYNEQFF
. | TRBJ2-7 | TRBV4-1 | few | TGCGCCAGCAGCCAAGGTACACAGGTTTACGAGCAGTACTTC | CASSQGTQVYEQYF
. | TRBJ2-7 | TRBV7-9 | . | TGTGCCAGCACCGGGTCGACGGGGCAGTACTTC | CASTGSTGQYF
TRBD2 | TRBJ2-2 | TRBV20-1 | . | TGCAGTGCTAGAGTCGCTAGCGGGAACACCGGGGAGCTGTTTTTT | CSARVASGNTGELFF
. | TRBJ1-4 | TRBV5-1 | few | TGCGCCAGCAGCTTGGACGGGGCGACTAATGAAAAACTGTTTTTT | CASSLDGATNEKLFF
. | TRBJ2-1 | TRBV5-4 | few | TGTGCCAGCAGCGAGGTGGGGGGGCGGAACAATGAGCAGTTCTTC | CASSEVGGRNNEQFF
. | TRBJ1-2 | TRBV5-1 | . | TGCGCCAGCAGCGAAGGACCCCGCGGTGGCTACACCTTC | CASSEGPRGGYTF
. | TRBJ1-6 | TRBV7-2 | many | TGTGCCAGCAGCTTAGCGCGGTATTCACCCCTCCACTTT | CASSLARYSPLHF
TRBD1 | TRBJ2-1 | TRBV6-1 | . | TGTGCCAGTAGAATTACAGGGGCGAATGAGCAGTTCTTC | CASRITGANEQFF
. | TRBJ2-4 | TRBV20-1 | . | TGCTGTGCTAGAGAGGAGGGCGTTGGGGCCAAAAACATTCAGTACTTC | CCAREEGVGAKNIQYF
. | TRBJ1-2 | TRBV12-3/TRBV12-4 | many | TGTGCCAACTCAGACAGCTATGGCTACACCTTC | CANSDSYGYTF
TRBD1 | TRBJ2-5 | TRBV5-5 | . | TGTGCCAGCAGCCGCGCGGGACAGGGAAGTTTGGAGACCCAGTACTTC | CASSRAGQGSLETQYF